This T cell receptor (beta chain) emerged from a study of T cell changes during pregnancy in multiple sclerosis. Sequenced by immunoSEQ multiplex PCR; TCRdb stores in-frame clones only, minus some. The sample consists of tens of thousands of clones, 80% to 95% of them appearing once. This clone was seen a single time. Germline-derived CDR1 and CDR2 are SNHLY and FYNNEI. With 0 bases clipped from V and 8 bases from J, the junction kept 9 bases outside the gene matches. The CDR3 loop spans 15 amino acids. This specimen consisted of peripheral blood, obtained in the second trimester of pregnancy. V gene TRBV2 combines with J gene TRBJ2-7, with 8 bases lining up with TRBD2. This TCR came from a female donor with multiple sclerosis, enrolled in a pregnancy study. The CDR3 loop reads CASSEATSGRGKQYF. The DNA of the CDR3 is TGTGCCAGCAGTGAAGCGACCAGCGGGAGAGGAAAGCAGTACTTC.